The rows below give T cell receptor beta chains drawn from one sample of a study of T-cell reconstitution after alpha-beta-depleted transplantation in children. TCRdb redid the calling of the PCR reads with MiXCR, one entry per CDR3 protein. Among 800,000 to 1,000,000 distinct CDR3 sequences listed, 25% to 30% were seen once. The sample here was PBMCs, mostly from graft donor cells, taken 360 days after TCRalphabeta/CD19-depleted stem cell transplant. The receptors were sampled from a boy in the first two years of life who had a stem cell transplant for SCID, so the T cells may come from the graft donor. CDR3s include the opening cysteine and the closing phenylalanine or tryptophan. D genes are given only for firm matches. The size entry is marked missing in some rows and otherwise reads once, few, many or a size class.

v_call	j_call	d_call	clone_size	cdr3_aa	cdr3_nt
TRBV5-5	TRBJ1-5	TRBD1	.	CASSLFGTGAVQPQHF	TGTGCCAGCAGCTTGTTTGGGACAGGAGCTGTTCAGCCCCAGCATTTT
TRBV18	TRBJ2-1	TRBD1	.	CASSPPRQGVPSSYNEQFF	TGTGCCAGCTCACCACCTCGACAGGGGGTCCCAAGCTCCTACAATGAGCAGTTCTTC
TRBV4-2	TRBJ2-6	.	.	CASSHPGSTVSGANVLTF	TGTGCCAGCAGCCATCCTGGATCTACGGTATCTGGGGCCAACGTCCTGACTTTC
TRBV5-1	TRBJ1-4	.	many	CASSLVGGNEKLFF	TGCGCCAGCAGCTTGGTCGGAGGGAATGAAAAACTGTTTTTT
TRBV7-9	TRBJ2-3	.	.	CASSLSRGAPTDTQYF	TGTGCCAGCAGCTTATCTCGGGGGGCCCCCACAGATACGCAGTATTTT
TRBV29-1	TRBJ1-5	.	.	CSVEFSGGDQPQHF	TGCAGCGTTGAATTTTCAGGAGGAGATCAGCCCCAGCATTTT
TRBV3-1	TRBJ2-7	.	few	CASSPGGGHSYEQYF	TGTGCCAGCAGCCCAGGAGGCGGGCATTCCTACGAGCAGTACTTC
TRBV20-1	TRBJ2-3	.	.	CSAARRGHTQYF	TGCAGTGCTGCCCGGAGGGGGCATACGCAGTATTTT
TRBV12-3/TRBV12-4	TRBJ2-5	TRBD2	few	CASSFGGDKETQYF	TGTGCCAGCAGTTTCGGGGGGGACAAAGAGACCCAGTACTTC
TRBV5-1	TRBJ2-1	.	.	CASSRSPYNEQFF	TGCGCCAGCAGCCGAAGCCCTTACAATGAGCAGTTCTTC
TRBV12-3/TRBV12-4	TRBJ2-1	.	.	CASSSWGELGVYNEQFF	TGTGCCAGCAGCTCGTGGGGGGAGCTTGGGGTCTACAATGAGCAGTTCTTC
TRBV24-1	TRBJ2-2	TRBD1	few	CATSDPEGAVGELFF	TGTGCCACCAGTGACCCCGAGGGGGCCGTCGGGGAGCTGTTTTTT
TRBV20-1	TRBJ1-5	.	.	CSARGQHNQPQHF	TGCAGTGCTAGAGGACAGCACAATCAGCCCCAGCATTTT
TRBV7-8	TRBJ2-3	.	many	CASSLGLALGTDTQYF	TGTGCCAGCAGCTTAGGCCTGGCTCTAGGCACAGATACGCAGTATTTT
TRBV29-1	TRBJ2-3	.	.	CSVSTPFSTDTQYF	TGCAGCGTTTCGACACCCTTTAGCACAGATACGCAGTATTTT
TRBV20-1	TRBJ2-3	TRBD1	few	CSASGGHPGQGLLDTQYF	TGCAGTGCTAGCGGCGGCCACCCGGGACAGGGGCTGCTAGATACGCAGTATTTT
TRBV20-1	TRBJ1-1	.	.	CSASWTPFRAFF	TGCAGTGCTAGTTGGACGCCTTTTAGGGCTTTCTTT
TRBV7-2	TRBJ2-5	TRBD1	.	CASSLRDSGETQYF	TGTGCCAGCAGCTTACGGGACAGCGGAGAGACCCAGTACTTC
TRBV11-2	TRBJ2-5	TRBD2	.	CASSLGWRRLAGEETQYF	TGTGCCAGCAGTCTAGGGTGGAGGAGACTAGCGGGGGAAGAGACCCAGTACTTC
TRBV20-1	TRBJ2-1	TRBD2	.	CSAPTPGLAGHGEQFF	TGCAGTGCTCCCACCCCGGGACTAGCGGGGCACGGGGAGCAGTTCTTC
TRBV12-3/TRBV12-4	TRBJ2-1	.	few	CASSSGPLGTYNEQFF	TGTGCCAGCAGCTCAGGGCCTCTTGGGACCTACAATGAGCAGTTCTTC
TRBV20-1	TRBJ2-7	.	few	CSAGPGSYEQYF	TGCAGTGCTGGTCCCGGGTCCTACGAGCAGTACTTC
TRBV28	TRBJ2-5	.	.	CASSYVKPKETQYF	TGTGCCAGCAGCTATGTCAAACCAAAAGAGACCCAGTACTTC
TRBV20-1	TRBJ2-1	TRBD1	.	CSARDTGTGTYNEQFF	TGCAGTGCTAGAGATACTGGGACAGGGACCTACAATGAGCAGTTCTTC
TRBV3-1	TRBJ2-5	.	few	CASSHRIQETQYF	TGTGCCAGCAGCCATCGGATACAAGAGACCCAGTACTTC
TRBV12-3/TRBV12-4	TRBJ2-2	.	.	CASSPRLRAPRTGELFF	TGTGCCAGCAGTCCACGACTTAGGGCCCCGAGGACCGGGGAGCTGTTTTTT
TRBV6-5	TRBJ2-7	.	few	CASSYSAVVEQYF	TGTGCCAGCAGTTACTCTGCGGTGGTAGAGCAGTACTTC
TRBV5-6	TRBJ2-3	TRBD2	many	CASSPVIWPLAGGRTDTQYF	TGTGCCAGCAGCCCGGTCATTTGGCCACTAGCGGGGGGCCGCACAGATACGCAGTATTTT
TRBV9	TRBJ2-7	.	large	CASSVGFLMEGESSYEQYF	TGTGCCAGCAGCGTAGGTTTTCTAATGGAGGGGGAGAGTTCCTACGAGCAGTACTTC
TRBV29-1	TRBJ2-5	.	.	CSVFAESAQYF	TGCAGCGTGTTCGCGGAATCGGCCCAGTACTTC
TRBV6-5	TRBJ2-7	.	.	CASSSPGVPTPYEQYF	TGTGCCAGCAGTTCCCCGGGGGTCCCGACCCCTTACGAGCAGTACTTC
TRBV3-1	TRBJ2-2	.	.	CASSQEHGGLTGELFF	TGTGCCAGCAGCCAAGAACACGGGGGTTTAACCGGGGAGCTGTTTTTT